These T cell receptor beta chains were read from a single sample in a study of CD8 T cells in Susac syndrome. MiXCR was run by TCRdb on the immunoSEQ multiplex PCR reads, yielding one entry per CDR3 protein. The profile shows about 140,000 distinct CDR3 sequences, 90% to 97% of them singletons. The sample consisted of CD4+ T cells from PBMCs. These receptors came from a human donor with Susac syndrome. Each CDR3 is given with its conserved first and last residue. The D gene is left open where the match is weak.

CDR3	J	D	V
CASSTAVDNEQFF	TRBJ2-1	NA	TRBV19
CASSLEGHDYNEQFF	TRBJ2-1	NA	TRBV5-1
CSARGTSGTDTQYF	TRBJ2-3	TRBD2	TRBV20-1
CASSSRTGSGNEQFF	TRBJ2-1	TRBD1	TRBV11-2
CATSRVRISSGNTIYF	TRBJ1-3	NA	TRBV15
CSVERGVNEQFF	TRBJ2-1	NA	TRBV29-1
CASSPLGQGAQPQHF	TRBJ1-5	TRBD1	TRBV18
CASSQDAGGNEQFF	TRBJ2-1	TRBD2	TRBV3-1
CSAGTGVNGYTF	TRBJ1-2	TRBD1	TRBV20-1
CSVRGQEGKTQYF	TRBJ2-5	TRBD1	TRBV20-1
CSASLSGGEQYF	TRBJ2-7	TRBD1	TRBV20-1
CSARVGTHNVPEQYF	TRBJ2-7	NA	TRBV20-1
CASSSPGSSGSTDTQYF	TRBJ2-3	TRBD2	TRBV28
CASGEQGRATEAFF	TRBJ1-1	TRBD1	TRBV12-5
CASSWGQRTQYF	TRBJ2-3	TRBD1	TRBV13
CASSQVYGELFF	TRBJ2-2	NA	TRBV3-1
CASSLSGLAGTDTQYF	TRBJ2-3	NA	TRBV28
CSAKVGQGEAFF	TRBJ1-1	TRBD1	TRBV20-1
CASSRFHQSGNTIYF	TRBJ1-3	NA	TRBV7-9
CASTYQATTNEQFF	TRBJ2-1	NA	TRBV28
CAESRTGIPETQYF	TRBJ2-5	NA	TRBV7-9
CSAPAGNGYEQYF	TRBJ2-7	TRBD2	TRBV20-1
CASSFSHTQYF	TRBJ2-3	NA	TRBV11-2
CSARWAGIENEQFF	TRBJ2-1	NA	TRBV20-1
CSVAYRVAGRGSTDTQYF	TRBJ2-3	TRBD2	TRBV29-1
CSVGYSFTDTQYF	TRBJ2-3	NA	TRBV29-1
CSVEQGAKNIQYF	TRBJ2-4	NA	TRBV29-1
CASSQEGGQGYTDTQYF	TRBJ2-3	TRBD1	TRBV4-1
CSAGGQGAWETQYF	TRBJ2-5	TRBD1	TRBV20-1
CASTLGGETQYF	TRBJ2-5	NA	TRBV28
CASSETTGQGSEKLFF	TRBJ1-4	TRBD1	TRBV25-1
CASSVGAGGRAFF	TRBJ1-1	TRBD1	TRBV25-1
CASRSGRGGMPQHF	TRBJ1-5	NA	TRBV12-3/TRBV12-4
CASIIGTESYEQYF	TRBJ2-7	TRBD1	TRBV23-1
CASSPGTSRVAEAFF	TRBJ1-1	NA	TRBV13
CASSSQASYEQFF	TRBJ2-1	NA	TRBV5-1
CASSPKRPGNTIYF	TRBJ1-3	NA	TRBV18
CSVELALTGELFF	TRBJ2-2	NA	TRBV29-1
CASSPDSNTGELFF	TRBJ2-2	NA	TRBV3-1
CASSFSENQPQHF	TRBJ1-5	NA	TRBV7-9
CASSKQGAGEQYF	TRBJ2-7	TRBD1	TRBV12-3/TRBV12-4
CASSLASGNTGELFF	TRBJ2-2	TRBD2	TRBV12-3/TRBV12-4
CSAAYTIGEKLFF	TRBJ1-4	NA	TRBV29-1
CASSQSVTANEQFF	TRBJ2-1	NA	TRBV7-9
CASVTPYNEQFF	TRBJ2-1	NA	TRBV25-1
CATSARESSGANVLTF	TRBJ2-6	NA	TRBV15
CSARQGQNIQYF	TRBJ2-4	NA	TRBV20-1
CSARAQGPSYEQYF	TRBJ2-7	NA	TRBV20-1
CASSYLGRGRGKETQYF	TRBJ2-5	TRBD1	TRBV6-5
CASRGTAPYGYTF	TRBJ1-2	TRBD1	TRBV9
CASSPGPDYEQYF	TRBJ2-7	NA	TRBV4-1
CASSWSGTAQYEQYF	TRBJ2-7	TRBD1	TRBV6-2/TRBV6-3